This T cell receptor beta chain was identified in a study of Ad26.COV2.S vaccination and SARS-CoV-2 variants. Study background: Donor joined the COV1001 Ad26.COV2.S trial arm. Once or twice, 56 days apart, Ad26.COV2.S was delivered intramuscularly.

Concerning this clone: Its specificity is unknown.

Findings of the study overall: Vaccine recipients had higher spike-specific TCR breadth than placebo recipients. Spike-specific CD8+ and CD4+ T cell responses reportedly showed substantial breadth after vaccination.

Treatment reported: roughly 18 received Ad26.COV2.S at low or high dose, single or two shots; five or six received placebo; per-sample allocation not given. Sampling occurred on day 63 after the first vaccine or placebo injection. Assay used: immunoSEQ multiplex PCR; TCRdb lists only in-frame clones, some missing. The data contain about 350,000 clones, around 89% of them singletons. CDR1 and CDR2 from the germline V gene are LNHDA and SQIVND (reference sequence). V gave up 5 bases and J gave up 7 bases, with 8 bases separating them. The length of the CDR3 is 11 residues. The source was peripheral blood, collected in a trial of Ad26.COV2.S vaccine versus placebo. The receptor's source is a person aged 18-60 years who received the Ad26.COV2.S COVID-19 vaccine or a placebo. The chain links TRBV19 to TRBJ1-2; D call uncertain. The DNA for the CDR3 is TGTGCCAGTAGTTCGGCCCGTGGCTACACCTTC. This encodes CASSSARGYTF.